The 19 T cell receptor beta chains in this list originate from one sample, sequenced in a study of blood T cell repertoires in COVID-19. The repertoire was sequenced with immunoSEQ multiplex PCR; TCRdb's copy has only in-frame clones and lacks some. The table has roughly 280,000 clones, less than 85% seen once. The specimen sequenced was peripheral blood. Source of these receptors: a man between 60 and 75 years old who had recovered from COVID-19.

V and J are TRBV19 and TRBJ1-4; 8 bases are a match to TRBD1. Germline assignment: CDR1 LNHDA and CDR2 SQIVND (reference sequence). J lost 7 bases, V lost 2 bases, and 3 bases had no gene match. CDR3 length equals 14 residues. In DNA form, the CDR3 reads TGTGCCAGTAGTATACCAGGGGGCCGTGAAAAACTGTTTTTT. It translates to CASSIPGGREKLFF.

V gene TRBV3-1 (or the pseudogene TRBV3-2) combines with J gene TRBJ2-1; 7 bases match TRBD2. V gave up 4 bases and J gave up 10 bases; unmatched junction bases: 7. Germline V lookup: CDR1 LGHDT, CDR2 YNNKEL (reference sequence). The CDR3 runs 13 residues. CDR3 bases: TGTGCCAGCAGCCGGGGAGGGCCCACCGAGCAGTTCTTC. This encodes CASSRGGPTEQFF.

This chain links TRBV9 with TRBJ1-6; the match to TRBD1 covers 7 bases. V dropped 4 bases and J dropped 6; count of bases not matched to a gene: 4. The germline V gene encodes CDR1 SGDLS and CDR2 YYNGEE. The CDR3 sequence is 14 residues long. CDR3 in DNA: TGTGCCAGCAGCCCCCGACAGGGTAATTCACCCCTCCACTTT. Its translation is CASSPRQGNSPLHF.

The chain has TRBV3-1 (or the pseudogene TRBV3-2) and TRBJ1-2; possibly TRBD1 for D (6 bases). CDR3 size: 15 residues. The V and J ends lost 3 bases and 6 bases respectively, with 17 bases between them. Per the germline V gene, CDR1 is LGHDT and CDR2 is YNNKEL (reference sequence). The CDR3 sequence: CASSHRQAPRDGYTF. CDR3 sequence (DNA): TGTGCCAGCAGCCATAGACAGGCTCCCCGGGATGGCTACACCTTC.

The chain combines TRBV6-4 with TRBJ1-2; 8 nucleotides agree with TRBD1. After removal of 5 bases from V and 7 bases from J, the junction contained 15 bases not matched to a gene. The CDR3 is 16 residues long. Germline CDR1 is MRHNA and CDR2 is SNTAGT. The DNA of the CDR3 is TGTGCCAGCAGTCCAACCCCCCGTCTGACAGGGGTTGGCTACACCTTC. Encoded protein: CASSPTPRLTGVGYTF.

This rearrangement joins TRBV5-6 to TRBJ2-5, with D maybe TRBD2 (7 bases). The V gene's germline CDR1 is SGHDT and CDR2 YYEEEE. This CDR3 is 17 amino acids long. V gave up 0 bases and J gave up 4 bases, with 19 bases separating them. The CDR3 region has the DNA TGTGCCAGCAGCTTGGCCCGAGGGGGAGGCGGGAGAGAGACCCAGTACTTC. It translates to CASSLARGGGGRETQYF.

V usage is TRBV5-1 and J usage is TRBJ2-2; 7 bases agree with TRBD2. Looked up from germline, CDR1 is SGHRS and CDR2 is YFSETQ. The CDR3 is made up of 15 amino acids. V gave up 0 bases and J gave up 4 bases; unmatched junction bases: 3. CDR3 sequence (DNA): TGCGCCAGCAGCTTGGAGCGGGGATCCACCGGGGAGCTGTTTTTT. Protein: CASSLERGSTGELFF. The variable domain in full, completed from reference TRBV5-1 and TRBJ2-2, reads KAGVTQTPRYLIKTRGQQVTLSCSPISGHRSVSWYQQTPGQGLQFLFEYFSETQRNKGNFPGRFSGRQFSNSRSEMNVSTLELGDSALYLCASSLERGSTGELFFGEGSRLTVL.

The chain joins TRBV9 to TRBJ2-7; 10 bases are a match to TRBD2. Per germline, CDR1 SGDLS and CDR2 YYNGEE. The trim removed 0 bases at V and 3 bases at J, leaving 18 bases unmatched. CDR3 length: 20 amino acids. The CDR3 region is CASSVDRSQRLAGACYEQYF. The CDR3 DNA reads as TGTGCCAGCAGCGTAGACCGCTCCCAACGGCTAGCGGGAGCATGCTACGAGCAGTACTTC.

The gene calls are TRBV6-1 and TRBJ1-2; TRBD1 might be the D (6 bases). V shed 3 bases and J shed 5 bases, with 16 bases lying between them. This CDR3 region has 15 residues. Germline CDR1 is MNHNS and CDR2 is SASEGT. The CDR3 is CASSEGRAGAYGYTF. Written as DNA, the CDR3 is TGTGCCAGCAGTGAGGGTCGGGCAGGGGCGTATGGCTACACCTTC.

The rearrangement links TRBV29-1 to TRBJ1-1; 10 positions agree with TRBD1. Losses at the gene ends were 7 bases for V and 1 base for J; bases not matched to a gene: 3. Germline CDR1 reads SQVTM; CDR2 reads ANQGSEA. CDR3 length: 13 residues. CDR3 amino acids: CSARTGGNTEAFF. CDR3 nucleotide sequence: TGCAGCGCCCGGACAGGGGGGAACACTGAAGCTTTCTTT.

This clone appeared a single time. The CDR3 loop reads CASSVTISGSEQFF. DNA of the CDR3: TGTGCCAGCAGCGTCACTATCTCTGGGTCTGAGCAGTTCTTC. The chain recombines TRBV9 with TRBJ2-1; D uncertain. V was clipped by 2 bases and J by 9 bases, with 15 bases between them. Looked up from germline, CDR1 is SGDLS and CDR2 is YYNGEE. The CDR3 covers 14 residues.

This chain connects TRBV16 to TRBJ2-7; D remains ambiguous. V lost 0 bases to trimming and J lost 3 bases, with 3 bases between them. Germline V CDR1 and CDR2: KGHSY, FQNENV. This CDR3 spans 12 amino acids. The CDR3: CASSQSHYEQYF. CDR3 coding DNA: TGTGCCAGCAGCCAATCCCACTACGAGCAGTACTTC.

The chain joins TRBV4-1 to TRBJ2-3, with 7 bases aligning to TRBD2. V shed 2 bases and J 2 bases; nucleotides not matched to a gene: 7. This CDR3 spans 16 amino acids. CDR1 MGHRA and CDR2 YSYEKL come from the germline V gene. The CDR3 loop is CASSQSGRAFTDTQYF. In DNA form, the CDR3 reads TGCGCCAGCAGCCAAAGTGGGAGGGCCTTCACAGATACGCAGTATTTT.

The chain links TRBV5-6 to TRBJ2-7; 7 bases match TRBD1. The germline V gene encodes CDR1 SGHDT and CDR2 YYEEEE. J gave up 2 bases and V 4 bases, and 12 bases lay outside the gene matches. The CDR3 runs 16 residues. CDR3 loop: CASSPLFTGVPYEQYF. The DNA of the CDR3 is TGTGCCAGCAGCCCTCTATTCACAGGGGTCCCCTACGAGCAGTACTTC.

The CDR3 DNA sequence: TGTGCCAGCAGCTTGAGGGGCGGTAAGAGCAATCAGCCCCAGCATTTT. Protein product: CASSLRGGKSNQPQHF. V gene TRBV5-6 combines with J gene TRBJ1-5; D is possibly TRBD1 (5 bases). Germline lookup yields CDR1 SGHDT and CDR2 YYEEEE. The germline V and J ends were trimmed by 1 base and 1 base, with 12 bases remaining between them. CDR3 length equals 16 residues.

This chain connects TRBV5-4 to TRBJ2-5; 9 nucleotides match TRBD2. Trimming removed 1 base from V and 5 bases from J; junction bases left unmatched: 6. CDR1 is SGHNT, CDR2 YYREEE, per germline (reference sequence). CDR3 size: 15 residues. The chain's CDR3 is CASSLLASGIETQYF. In DNA, the CDR3 is TGTGCCAGCAGCTTGTTGGCTAGCGGGATCGAGACCCAGTACTTC.

The chain uses TRBV7-9 and TRBJ1-5; possibly TRBD1 for D (5 bases). The CDR3 has 13 amino acids. CDR1 and CDR2 from the germline V gene are SEHNR and FQNEAQ (reference sequence). With 2 bases removed from V and 7 bases from J, the gap between germline ends came to 9 bases. CDR3 protein: CASSLQGGQPQHF. For the CDR3, the DNA is TGTGCCAGCAGCTTACAGGGAGGACAGCCCCAGCATTTT.

V and J are TRBV5-4 and TRBJ2-7; 10 bases are shared with TRBD1. Unmatched junction bases numbered 10, after V lost 2 bases and J lost 5 bases. There are 16 residues in the CDR3. The V gene's germline CDR1 is SGHNT and CDR2 YYREEE (reference sequence). In nucleotides, the CDR3 is TGTGCCAGCAGCTTTCTTCGCGGGACAGGGGCCCACGAGCAGTACTTC. This translates into CASSFLRGTGAHEQYF.

V is TRBV2 and J is TRBJ2-3; possibly TRBD2 for D (6 bases). Per the germline V gene, CDR1 is SNHLY and CDR2 is FYNNEI. V lost 6 bases, J lost 6 bases, and 16 bases lay in between. This CDR3 spans 14 amino acids. CDR3 DNA sequence: TGTGCCAGCAGCGCGACTAGTGCGGGCGATACGCAGTATTTT. Its protein product is CASSATSAGDTQYF.